This T cell receptor (beta chain) originates from a study of shared clonotypes between healthy human individuals. Whole-study results and caveats: Unshared clonotypes carried lower generation probabilities than those common to all four donors.

On this clone: The target antigen is unknown.

From germline, CDR1 is MNHEY and CDR2 SMNVEV (reference sequence). This CDR3 is built from 15 residues. The V gene end was trimmed by 3 bases and the J gene end by 2 bases; junction bases not matched to a gene: 7. Data came from immunoSEQ multiplex PCR; TCRdb stores just in-frame clones and leaves some out. The table has about 590,000 clones, nearly 97% seen once; the top ten hold around 0.11%. Naive CD8 cells lacked CD45RO and underwent positive selection for CCR7, leaving out terminally differentiated effector memory CD45RA+ cells. The sequenced sample was naive CD8+ T cells sorted from blood. This chain connects TRBV27 to TRBJ2-7; 7 bases are a match to TRBD2. This clonotype was obtained from a woman in her thirties in good health. The CDR3 loop is CASSFGRLATYEQYF. The CDR3 DNA follows: TGTGCCAGCAGTTTTGGGAGACTAGCTACCTACGAGCAGTACTTC.